The 14 T cell receptor beta chains presented below share a single source sample, sequenced in a study of T-cell reconstitution after alpha-beta-depleted transplantation in children. TCRbeta library construction was performed incorporating unique molecular identifiers. TCRdb re-derived calls from the PCR reads in MiXCR, one entry per CDR3 protein. The sample lists hundreds of thousands of distinct CDR3 sequences, around 12% occurring once. Sequenced material: PBMCs, taken before TCRalphabeta/CD19-depleted stem cell transplant. The receptors were gathered from a girl aged 2 to 10 with congenital amegakaryocytic thrombocytopenia, due to receive a stem cell transplant.

The chain carries TRBV12-3 or TRBV12-4 and TRBJ1-5, with 7 bases identical to TRBD1. CDR3 length: 18 amino acids. V shed 6 bases, J shed 0 bases, and the junction held 14 bases outside the gene matches. CDR3 protein: CASSLTGAFSNSNQPQHF. CDR3 nucleotide sequence: TGTGCCAGCAGCTTAACAGGGGCCTTCTCAAATAGCAATCAGCCCCAGCATTTT.

This chain links TRBV20-1 with TRBJ2-5, with 9 bases lining up with TRBD1. This CDR3 comprises 15 residues. CDR1 and CDR2 (germline): DFQATT, SNEGSKA (reference sequence). V lost 8 bases to trimming and J lost 1 base; unmatched junction nucleotides: 11. The CDR3 sequence: CSSARTGVFQETQYF. Written as DNA, the CDR3 is TGCAGTTCCGCCCGGACAGGGGTTTTCCAAGAGACCCAGTACTTC.

The CDR3 spells CASSPWIGQGRSYNEQFF. CDR3 bases: TGTGCCAGCAGCCCCTGGATAGGGCAGGGGCGCTCCTACAATGAGCAGTTCTTC. The chain recombines TRBV11-1 with TRBJ2-1; D might be TRBD1 (6 bases). This CDR3 contains 18 residues. The germline CDR1 and CDR2 sequences are SGHAT and FQDESV (reference sequence). The germline V and J ends were trimmed by 5 bases and 0 bases, with 20 bases remaining between them. Full variable domain (remainder filled in from reference TRBV11-1 and TRBJ2-1): EAEVAQSPRYKITEKSQAVAFWCDPISGHATLYWYRQILGQGPELLVQFQDESVVDDSQLPKDRFSAERLKGVDSTLKIQPAELGDSAMYLCASSPWIGQGRSYNEQFFGPGTRLTVL.

V gene TRBV20-1 combines with J gene TRBJ2-5; 10 bases align to TRBD2. V shed 3 bases, J shed 2 bases, and the junction held 9 bases outside the gene matches. This CDR3 comprises 16 residues. Per germline, CDR1 DFQATT and CDR2 SNEGSKA (reference sequence). CDR3 nucleotide sequence: TGCAGTGCTAGTTACACCGGGACTAGCGAGCAAGAGACCCAGTACTTC. Translation gives CSASYTGTSEQETQYF.

This clonotype showed up many times. The chain links TRBV29-1 to TRBJ1-1; the D is unclear. CDR3 length equals 13 residues. Germline values: CDR1 SQVTM, CDR2 ANQGSEA. The V gene lost 7 bases and the J gene lost 0 bases, with 12 bases spanning the gap. CDR3 residues: CSGYWALNTEAFF. The CDR3 DNA follows: TGCAGCGGCTACTGGGCCTTGAACACTGAAGCTTTCTTT.

This clonotype was seen ten or more times. The J gene is TRBJ2-5, the V gene TRBV5-1; possibly TRBD1 for D (6 bases). V lost 4 bases to trimming and J lost 0 bases, with 19 bases between them. CDR3 size: 17 residues. Germline V lookup: CDR1 SGHRS, CDR2 YFSETQ. The CDR3 region is CASSPNGVGGYQETQYF. CDR3 coding DNA: TGCGCCAGCAGCCCGAATGGTGTAGGGGGATACCAAGAGACCCAGTACTTC.

The table lists this clonotype with a few counts. This chain joins TRBV5-1 and TRBJ1-1; 8 nucleotides agree with TRBD1. CDR3 length: 14 residues. The germline gives CDR1 SGHRS, CDR2 YFSETQ. J lost 5 bases, V lost 3 bases, and 6 bases had no gene match. CDR3 coding DNA: TGCGCCAGCAGCTCTAGACAGGGGAGGACTGAAGCTTTCTTT. Its protein product is CASSSRQGRTEAFF.

The sample holds a few counts of this clonotype. The gene calls are TRBV2 and TRBJ2-2; D is unclear. Trimming took off 2 bases at V and 7 bases at J, with 8 bases between the two ends. Germline V gives CDR1 SNHLY, CDR2 FYNNEI. The CDR3 spans 13 residues. The CDR3 DNA reads TGTGCCAGCAGTGAATTCTATGGCGGGGAGCTGTTTTTT. Its protein is CASSEFYGGELFF.

The rearrangement uses TRBV4-1 and TRBJ2-2; 11 bases agree with TRBD2. Germline trimming cut 3 bases from V and 4 bases from J; bases unmatched to any gene: 7. The germline gives CDR1 MGHRA, CDR2 YSYEKL. This CDR3 region has 17 residues. Here the CDR3 reads CASSQAPGLAATGELFF. DNA of the CDR3: TGCGCCAGCAGCCAGGCCCCGGGACTAGCGGCCACCGGGGAGCTGTTTTTT.

The V and J genes are TRBV5-1 and TRBJ2-1; 8 nucleotides align to TRBD1. This CDR3 is 15 amino acids long. V lost 0 bases to trimming and J lost 6 bases; unmatched junction nucleotides: 5. Germline loops: CDR1 SGHRS, CDR2 YFSETQ. The CDR3 coding sequence is TGCGCCAGCAGCTTGGAGGGGACAGGAGGCAATGAGCAGTTCTTC. Its translation is CASSLEGTGGNEQFF.

This clonotype was recorded a few times. This sequence joins TRBV28 and TRBJ2-5; D unresolved. Looked up from germline, CDR1 is MDHEN and CDR2 is SYDVKM. Trimming took off 3 bases at V and 3 bases at J, with 11 bases between the two ends. The CDR3 is made up of 14 amino acids. The CDR3 bases are TGTGCCAGCAGTTTTGTGGAGACCAAAGAGACCCAGTACTTC. The encoded protein is CASSFVETKETQYF.

This clonotype showed up many times. The rearrangement links TRBV20-1 to TRBJ2-2; the match to TRBD2 covers 14 bases. J lost 4 bases, V lost 3 bases, and 4 bases had no gene match. Germline V gene sequence: CDR1 DFQATT, CDR2 SNEGSKA (reference sequence). The CDR3 loop spans 16 amino acids. Here the CDR3 DNA reads TGCAGTGCTAGGGGGACTAGCGGGAGTTCCACCGGGGAGCTGTTTTTT. It is translated as CSARGTSGSSTGELFF.

This chain links TRBV5-1 with TRBJ2-3; D is possibly TRBD1 (5 bases). The V gene's germline CDR1 is SGHRS and CDR2 YFSETQ. This CDR3 contains 19 residues. V lost 0 bases and J 3 bases, leaving 23 bases between the germline ends. As DNA, the CDR3 is TGCGCCAGCAGCTTGGCCGGTTTAGGGAAGGCAGGGCGAACAGATACGCAGTATTTT. It encodes CASSLAGLGKAGRTDTQYF.

This clonotype was detected many times. The chain recombines TRBV5-1 with TRBJ2-2; D could derive from TRBD1 or TRBD2 (6 bases each). Per the germline V gene, CDR1 is SGHRS and CDR2 is YFSETQ. The CDR3 extends over 14 amino acids. Trimming pared 2 bases from V and 6 bases from J, leaving 11 bases between. The CDR3 nucleotides read TGCGCCAGCAGCTTAATCGGGGGCGCCGGGGAGCTGTTTTTT. Translation gives CASSLIGGAGELFF.